Each of the 6 T cell receptor beta chains below was sequenced from the same sample in a study of blood T cell repertoires in COVID-19. Data came from immunoSEQ multiplex PCR; TCRdb stores just in-frame clones and leaves some out. In the table there are roughly 220,000 clones, 80% to 85% of which are singletons. The sequenced material came from peripheral blood. All receptors derive from a woman aged 25 to 45 who had recovered from COVID-19.

V is TRBV19 and J is TRBJ2-1, with 13 bases lining up with TRBD2. With 8 bases clipped from V and 9 bases from J, the junction kept 13 bases outside the gene matches. This CDR3 region has 16 residues. Per the germline V gene, CDR1 is LNHDA and CDR2 is SQIVND (reference sequence). CDR3 loop: CASGNIGLAGVFEQFF. The CDR3 DNA follows: TGTGCCAGTGGAAATATAGGACTAGCGGGAGTTTTTGAGCAGTTCTTC.

The rearrangement joins TRBV7-8 to TRBJ2-7, with 11 nucleotides matching TRBD1. CDR1 and CDR2 from the germline V gene are SGHVS and FQNEAQ. The CDR3 runs 14 residues. J gave up 7 bases and V 5 bases, and 7 bases lay outside the gene matches. The CDR3 is CASSPGQGAWEQYF. The CDR3 coding sequence is TGTGCCAGCAGCCCCGGACAGGGGGCGTGGGAGCAGTACTTC.

This clone was found many times. The chain is built from TRBV2 and TRBJ1-6, with a tentative D call TRBD1 (5 bases). The V and J ends lost 2 bases and 5 bases respectively, with 13 bases between them. The CDR3 loop spans 16 amino acids. The germline gives CDR1 SNHLY, CDR2 FYNNEI. CDR3 nucleotide sequence: TGTGCCAGCAGTGAATATCAGGGCCGGAATAATTCACCCCTCCACTTT. It yields the protein CASSEYQGRNNSPLHF.

This clone appeared once. This sequence joins TRBV7-9 and TRBJ1-1; D gene uncertain. This CDR3 has 13 amino acids. Trimming cost V 6 bases and J 3 bases, with 11 bases left between them. CDR1 is SEHNR and CDR2 is FQNEAQ in the germline V gene (reference sequence). For the CDR3, the DNA is TGTGCCAGCAGGGGAGAGTGGGACACTGAAGCTTTCTTT. Its translation is CASRGEWDTEAFF.

A few counts support this clone. The gene calls are TRBV5-1 and TRBJ2-3; 10 bases are shared with TRBD2. The CDR3 contains 16 residues. With 0 bases clipped from V and 3 bases from J, the junction kept 4 bases outside the gene matches. CDR1 SGHRS and CDR2 YFSETQ come from the germline V gene. The CDR3: CASSLGGLADTDTQYF. The DNA for the CDR3 is TGCGCCAGCAGCTTGGGAGGACTAGCGGATACAGATACGCAGTATTTT.

The V and J genes are TRBV24-1 and TRBJ2-7, with 9 bases aligning to TRBD1. This CDR3 region has 15 residues. Germline V gives CDR1 KGHDR, CDR2 SFDVKD. J was trimmed by 5 bases and V by 4 bases; bases with no gene match: 8. CDR3 region: CATSDNRGPGDEQYF. The CDR3 DNA reads as TGTGCCACCAGTGACAACAGGGGGCCAGGCGACGAGCAGTACTTC.